The clone carrying this TCR beta chain was seen repeatedly, ten times or more. Its target is not known. Template material for amplifying TCR beta CDR3 regions consisted of RNA transcripts. Researchers ran a first-round RT-PCR on the TCR CDR3 using the HTBI primer set. Each CDR3 protein gets one entry after TCRdb re-called the multiplex PCR reads with MiXCR. The sample lists about 300,000 distinct CDR3 sequences; about an eighth were seen once. CDR1 SGHDN and CDR2 FVKESK come from the germline V gene. V was shortened by 3 bases and J by 0 bases, with 18 bases between the two germline ends. The CDR3 totals 18 residues. The sample comes from a study of T cells in Graves' hyperthyroidism and ophthalmopathy. Study information: Staff took peripheral blood when the initial diagnosis was made, before any treatment began. Study outcomes and limitations: Blood also held most thyroid clonotypes expanded beyond 0.001.

Each patient was aged 18 to 65 and had newly diagnosed hyperthyroidism of under 2 months' duration. Thyroid ultrasound and orbital computed tomography, with clinical symptoms and serum thyroxine and TRAb, informed diagnoses. This chain links TRBV14 with TRBJ2-1; D remains unclear. The TCR sequence derives from a woman aged 25 to 39 with Graves' hyperthyroidism that later progressed to Graves' ophthalmopathy. The sample was blood. CDR3 region: CASSHLLGRQSSYNEQFF. The CDR3 coding sequence is TGTGCCAGCAGCCATCTCCTAGGGCGGCAGAGCTCCTACAATGAGCAGTTCTTC.